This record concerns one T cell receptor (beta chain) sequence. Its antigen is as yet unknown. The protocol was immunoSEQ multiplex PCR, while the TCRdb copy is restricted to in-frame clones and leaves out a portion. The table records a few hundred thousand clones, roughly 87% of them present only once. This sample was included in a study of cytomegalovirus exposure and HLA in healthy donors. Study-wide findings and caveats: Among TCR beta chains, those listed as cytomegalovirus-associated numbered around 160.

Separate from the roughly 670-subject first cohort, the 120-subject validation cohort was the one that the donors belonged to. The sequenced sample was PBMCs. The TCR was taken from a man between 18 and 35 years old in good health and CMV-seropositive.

CDR3 in amino acids: CASSMKDPVPFYEQYF. The CDR3 region has the DNA TGTGCCAGTAGTATGAAGGACCCGGTGCCCTTCTACGAGCAGTACTTC. The chain combines TRBV19 with TRBJ2-7, with unresolved D. This CDR3 comprises 16 residues. Germline CDR1 LNHDA, CDR2 SQIVND (reference sequence). V lost 3 bases and J 3 bases, leaving 18 bases between the germline ends.